This T cell receptor (beta chain) was documented in a study of blood T cell repertoires in COVID-19. Across the study: Material from acute and convalescent COVID-19 was sourced from the United States, Italy and Spain.

In the source study's methods: Amplification of reference gene primers was used by the study to estimate nucleated cell counts. TCRdb's table, derived via immunoSEQ multiplex PCR, lists solely in-frame clones and lacks some. The V and J calls and clone size were taken over from that table, and D and trimming were inferred from the DNA. The sample gives fewer than 350,000 clones, about 87% of which show up once; 1.5% to 2% is in the top ten. V lost 4 bases and J 0 bases, leaving 8 bases between the germline ends. Germline CDR1 reads KGHDR; CDR2 reads SFDVKD. This CDR3 comprises 14 residues. The sequence was obtained from a woman aged 25 to 39 with COVID-19, enrolled during active disease. The chain couples TRBV24-1 to TRBJ2-5; D may be TRBD2 (5 bases). The specimen was peripheral blood. The CDR3 DNA sequence: TGTGCCACCAGTGAGCTAGCTAACCAAGAGACCCAGTACTTC. Its translation: CATSELANQETQYF.